The sequence of this TCR beta chain was determined in a study (dated by TCRdb to about 2015). In the study overall: The study set out to test whether tumor-infiltrating Tregs in breast cancer get recruited from blood Tregs or are instead converted in situ from other CD4+ T cell subsets.

As for this clonotype: The target of this receptor is not known. Within one base of it there is no much larger clone, and no base qualities were kept.

V is shortened by 4 bases, J by 3 bases, and the region joining them spans 19 bases. The germline V gene (reference sequence) gives CDR1 as MNHEY and CDR2 as SMNVEV. The CDR3 starts with the cysteine, ends with the phenylalanine, and has 16 residues. The retained sequence is limited to the CDR3, 48 bases, with the frame set at the first base. General findings and caveats noted by the study authors: Validation in the larger cohort was restricted to a single TCR beta V-J rearrangement rather than whole repertoires. Tumor-infiltrating Treg TCR alpha and beta sequences overlapped most with tumor naive CD4+ T cells, then with blood naive CD4+ T cells. The TCR gene usage of tumor memory CD4+ T cells clustered together with blood and lymph node memory CD4+ cells and with lymph node naive CD4+ cells.

Naive CD4+ T cells were purified with the Miltenyi Naive CD4+ T Cell Isolation kit, with Tregs depleted using CD25 microbeads. Tregs, naive and memory CD4+ T cells from tumor, blood and ipsilateral draining lymph nodes of a handful of breast cancer patients underwent full-length TCR alpha and beta sequencing. Tumor tissue and lymph nodes from ipsilateral axillary dissection were perfused with PBS, minced and digested with collagenase I and hyaluronidase. Sorted cell populations were confirmed by FACS to exceed 90% purity. Full-length TCR variable regions were amplified by 5' RACE PCR using constant-region reverse primers, and then by semi-nested PCR using Nested Universal Primer A. Using the ReliaPrep RNA Cell Miniprep System, total RNA was extracted, and the SMARTer RACE 5'/3' Kit was then used to reverse transcribe the RNA into 5'RACE-ready cDNA. An Illumina MiSeq was used to sequence the full-length TCR alpha and beta libraries, which had been barcoded with multiplex adaptors. The authors' analysis ran thus. For each of nine subset-tissue groups, sequencing data from the five patients were pooled, and the groups were then compared using unsupervised clustering of TCR gene usage. The Morisita-Horn index was used to calculate repertoire similarity, with shared sequences weighted by how much each contributed to each repertoire. TCRdb reprocessed the public reads (quality trimming at Q25 with fastp, clone calling with MiXCR) and kept in-frame beta chains. Each CDR3 protein gets just one entry, which takes the most common genes and DNA from the rows behind it. The V and J calls here are based on TCRdb, not the publication. The sample profile shows over 55,000 distinct CDR3 sequences; approximately 31% of them were found once. The ten biggest clones cover roughly 2.5% of the sample.

The chain joins TRBV27 to TRBJ2-7; the D gene is possibly TRBD1 or TRBD2, each agreeing over 5 bases. The origin of this receptor is a female donor with breast cancer. The sequenced sample was tumor-infiltrating naive CD4+ T cells sorted from the breast tumor. According to the study, the label for this sample's cell subset or site signals: naive CD4+ T cells, CD4+CD45RA+CD25-. The nucleotides are TGTGCCAGCAGTTCATACCGGGACGGATATAACTACGAGCAGTACTTC. This sequence encodes CASSSYRDGYNYEQYF.